This T cell receptor beta chain is from a study of T cells in Graves' hyperthyroidism and ophthalmopathy (dated by TCRdb to between 2019 and 2020). For the wider study: Peripheral blood was collected at initial diagnosis, before any treatment. TCR V-J signatures able to tell the groups apart were searched for in a discovery cohort of some 100 patients, of whom around 43 had Graves' ophthalmopathy and 57 had stable Graves' hyperthyroidism. Prospective prediction of ophthalmopathy was tested in an independent validation cohort of approximately 18 hyperthyroidism patients and 15 to 17 patients who later progressed to ophthalmopathy. The approximately 90 discovery patients were divided at random into training and test sets in a 7:3 ratio. In over five Graves' hyperthyroidism patients, the study also compared T-cell repertoires from thyroid tissue with T-cell repertoires from blood. After sampling, hyperthyroidism patients received methimazole starting at 30 mg daily, and ophthalmopathy patients received high-dose intravenous methylprednisolone. TCR Vbeta CDR3 sequencing of 135 peripheral blood samples (around 45 ophthalmopathy, 75 or so hyperthyroidism and roughly 17 progressor patients) is reported in the paper.

Concerning this clonotype itself: Its recognized antigen is unknown. No base-level quality is on record; no much larger clone is a single base apart.

A patient counted as having stable Graves' hyperthyroidism if no progression to ophthalmopathy occurred over 18 months of follow-up. The hyperthyroidism patients were between 18 and 65 years old and newly diagnosed, with a disease duration of less than 2 months. Patients with uncontrolled infections, other autoimmune diseases, pregnancy or lactation were excluded. Diagnoses were established on the basis of clinical symptoms, serum thyroxine and TRAb, thyroid ultrasound, and orbital computed tomography. PBMCs were separated from roughly 9.3 ml of fresh peripheral blood using Ficoll-Paque density gradient centrifugation. Total RNA was extracted with Trizol reagent, and quality was checked on an Agilent 2100 Bioanalyzer. V is cut by 6 bases and J by 8 bases, and the space between the germline ends is 20 bases. The CDR3 holds 15 amino acids from the cysteine to the phenylalanine. The retained sequence is limited to the CDR3, 45 bases, with the frame set at the first base. Sequences SNHLY (CDR1) and FYNNEI (CDR2) are obtained from the germline V gene.

The paper as a whole reports these results and caveats: A model built on a 13 V-J signature distinguished ophthalmopathy from stable hyperthyroidism, reaching around 90% sensitivity and 81.08% specificity in cross-validation and 80%/75% in testing. Most expanded thyroid clonotypes (frequency above 0.001) were also detected in blood, suggesting blood repertoires may reflect thyroid immune responses. In validation, the model predicted progression to ophthalmopathy with 55% to 71% sensitivity and 72% to 85% specificity, a median of 6.5 months before onset. Sample size was not statistically predetermined, and investigators were not blinded to group allocation.

Amplification of TCR beta CDR3 regions was carried out from RNA transcripts. For the first round of RT-PCR on the TCR CDR3, the HTBI primer set was used together with the Qiagen OneStep RT-PCR kit. The libraries were constructed in a second round of multiplex PCR and then size-selected and purified. Paired-end sequencing of the libraries was performed with 100 bp reads on an Illumina HiSeq2000. The original methods were these. Raw data were processed with SOAPnuke, discarding reads with adapters, uncalled bases, mean Phred below 15, or no exact constant-primer or identifier match. COPE v1.2.5 was used to merge high-quality paired reads, and clonotypes were defined as unique nucleotide sequences. MiTCR v1.1 was used to align the clonotypes against IMGT TRBV, TRBD and TRBJ reference segments. Only V-J combinations with frequency above 0.0001, covering roughly 99% of repertoires, were analysed. The TCS score was defined as the ratio of F50 (clonal expansion) to E x V (chaos), calculated using BLOSUM62-based TCRdist between CDR3 peptides within each V-J. Welch's t-statistics and random forest reduced some 510 V-J features to about 12, which were used in a naive Bayes classifier (R e1071). TCRdb reworked the public reads: Q25 trimming with fastp, MiXCR clone assembly, productive beta chains retained. Entries are consolidated by CDR3 protein sequence, retaining the most common genes and DNA. The V and J calls and clone size are TCRdb's, not the authors'. This sample lists roughly 700,000 distinct CDR3 sequences; approximately 15% were detected once. About 16% of the sample is held by the ten biggest clonotypes.

Sequencing was done on a sample of blood. The receptor was isolated from a man aged 50 to 60 with Graves' hyperthyroidism. The sequence links TRBV2 to TRBJ1-5, with a tentative D gene TRBD1 over 5 matching bases. The DNA sequence is given as TGTGCCAGCAGCGAGACAGCTTATAGCACTGAGCCCCAGCATTTT. The translation is CASSETAYSTEPQHF.